This TCR beta chain was documented in a study of cytomegalovirus exposure and HLA in healthy donors (dated by TCRdb to 2016 to 2017). With regard to the full study: In an earlier analysis of roughly 590 of the donors, 276 Gb of sequence data and some 120 million unique TCR beta sequences from roughly 190 million T cells were reported. Roughly 300 gigabases of sequencing data and 70 million to 95 million unique TCR sequences made up an early release that covered nearly 650 HLA-typed donors. Among the roughly 400 genotyped donors, about 85% belonged to the genetic ancestry cluster associated with self-reported Caucasian donors. The study aimed to test whether signatures of past pathogen exposure could be identified by cataloging public T cell receptors. The study used immunosequencing to profile the T cell repertoires of under 700 subjects and linked those repertoires to cytomegalovirus serostatus. Besides the first cohort of 666 subjects, a separate validation cohort made up of 120 or so different subjects was used. To predict cytomegalovirus infection status, the study combined high-throughput TCR immunosequencing, statistical association of individual TCRs with disease status, and machine learning. To study patterns of TCR occurrence, a later analysis re-analyzed previously published TCR beta repertoires from 700 or so donors and added high-resolution HLA genotyping. Rather than using new phenotypic data, the later analysis identified candidate immune exposures from TCR beta sequences and from how often those sequences occurred across donors. An earlier analysis of roughly 600 of the donors used high-throughput TCR beta sequencing to judge whether each TCR beta V gene segment behaved as functional or pseudogenic. Donor age, sex, ethnicity and CMV serostatus were collected together with the repertoire data. In a later genetic analysis, genome-wide SNP genotypes for about 55% of the 666 donors were used, and that subset was treated as a discovery cohort. All discovery cohort repertoires had been generated using a single sequencing platform. HLA typing included class I and class II loci at four-digit resolution. Typing coverage varied by locus: about 620-640 donors for A, B, C, DRB1 and DQB1; approximately 500 for DQA1; 600 to 610 for DPA1; under 490 for DPB1. Several DR-DQ haplotypes were treated as single units for association and clustering because of strong linkage in the cohort. On average, over 200,000 unique TCR beta nucleotide sequences were sequenced per donor among fewer than 500 genotyped donors of the cohort, with around 19% of those sequences being non-productive. Findings and caveats that apply to the study as a whole: Most TCR sequences were seen in very few donors, while some public TCRs were found in many individuals. A later genetic analysis associated a missense DCLRE1C variant with V-gene and J-gene trimming of TCR beta chains, and an independent cohort replicated the association. The study listed 164 TCR beta chains as associated with cytomegalovirus. This cohort had only TCR beta chains sequenced, and the lack of alpha or paired-chain data limited which features could be detected. A later genetic analysis reported fewer N-insertions in productive TCRs among donors in an Asian-associated ancestry cluster than the roughly 650-donor mean. Because the 87-base-pair reads could not distinguish some IMGT-functional V segments, including TRBV6-2 and TRBV6-3, those segments were excluded. In a later analysis, about 16,000 TCR beta sequences were associated with specific HLA alleles at a false discovery rate of 0.05. In vitro tests confirmed that three of the cytomegalovirus-associated TCR beta chains recognize cytomegalovirus antigens. A further reported finding was that TCR beta sequences accurately predicted the HLA-A and HLA-B alleles for most subjects in the first cohort. Presence/absence analyses assumed roughly uniform sequencing depth across donors, an assumption that may not hold. Because HLA typing was unavailable for some donors at each locus, only the typed subset was used in association tests. A group of highly shared sequence variants was considered likely to be a technical artifact of the sequencing pipeline. Assigning TCR associations to individual alleles was difficult when HLA alleles, especially DR and DQ, strongly co-occurred. In an earlier analysis of fewer than 700 of the donors, most TCR beta V segments appeared in productive rearrangements about 87% or about 30% of the time, broadly matching IMGT annotations. Most CMV-associated TCR beta chains appeared to be HLA-restricted in a later analysis, and the HLA associations seemed to be driven largely by CMV exposure. Linkage disequilibrium might explain the correlated functional status among segregating V segments, but an unknown experimental factor could not be excluded. Immune exposure information for the cohort was limited to CMV serostatus. Several of the top co-occurrence clusters appeared to be linked to parvovirus B19, influenza, CMV and Epstein-Barr virus, according to a later analysis. It was suggested by the authors that the approach could potentially be generalized to other disease states and immunological phenotypes. In a later analysis, TCR association rates were found to vary across HLA loci, with the most associated TCRs seen for DRB1 alleles and the fewest for HLA-C alleles. The earlier analysis of approximately 540 of the donors excluded some 15 rarely observed V segments, including chromosome 9 orphons, because counts were too low. The classifier was reported to diagnose cytomegalovirus status with high specificity and sensitivity in both the original cohort and the validation cohort. In a later analysis, HLA-associated TCR beta chains were found to be more clonally expanded and to have lower generation probabilities than equally common non-associated chains.

The cohort consisted of 650 to 850 healthy bone marrow donors. All cohort members were sampled while nominally healthy, although unrecorded immune exposures were likely present. The donor was CMV seropositive and belonged to the group of around 300 seropositive cohort members. Every donor gave a peripheral blood sample, and the peripheral blood mononuclear cells from that sample were used for TCR beta sequencing. Genomic DNA was extracted from the blood cell samples with the Qiagen DNeasy Blood Extraction Kit. In the germline V gene, CDR1 corresponds to SNHLY and CDR2 to FYNNEI. The CDR3 spans 14 residues, from the cysteine through the phenylalanine. Just the 42-base CDR3 DNA is kept, in frame starting at base 1. From V the trimming removes 6 bases and from J it removes 4 bases, while the gene matches leave 2 bases of the junction unaccounted for. To prepare the library, the immunoSEQ multiplex PCR assay was applied. The multiplex PCR relied on a mix of 60 forward primers for TCR Vbeta segments and 13 reverse primers for TCR Jbeta segments. Amplification of the CDR3 region of rearranged TCR beta genes was performed with a multiplex PCR assay on genomic DNA. On the Illumina HiSeq System, the amplified TCR beta libraries were sequenced as 87-base-pair reads. Under the source paper's analysis protocol: In a later analysis, some 80 million unique TCR beta chains were counted across the 690 or so repertoires, and approximately 11 million of these chains were shared by at least two donors. A nearest-neighbor algorithm error-corrected the raw reads and collapsed the reads into unique sequences, merging closely related sequences to remove PCR and sequencing errors. To assign V, D and J gene segments, CDR3 sequences were aligned to IMGT reference sequences. Each retained sequence needed at least a six-nucleotide match to both a V gene segment and a J gene segment. A rearrangement counted as productive if the CDR3 had no stop codons and remained in frame with V and J, and every other rearrangement counted as non-productive. CDR3 was defined according to IMGT convention as the region running from the second conserved V-encoded cysteine to the conserved J-encoded phenylalanine. The earlier analysis of roughly 590 of the donors excluded sequences that lacked an unambiguous match to a single V gene segment. In an earlier analysis of several hundred of the donors, a V segment was called functional when productive rearrangements were above 56.7%, and segregating when the standard deviation between donors exceeded 5%. A statistical classification framework was developed to diagnose cytomegalovirus status using the catalog of TCR beta chain sequences. A later analysis assigned V and J genes by comparing TCR nucleotide sequences with IMGT/GENE-DB human TR gene sequences. The TCRdist pipeline was used in a later analysis to assign CDR3 sequences and most-parsimonious VDJ recombination scenarios. In a later analysis, every TCR beta chain was defined by the combination of its CDR3 amino acid sequence and its V-gene family, and reads without a unique V-gene family were dropped. In a later analysis, around 600 highly shared, low-generation-probability nucleotide sequences were removed to address suspected cross-contamination and a sequencing artifact. In a later analysis, a clonal expansion index for each public chain was calculated from normalized within-repertoire ranks of inferred template counts. Generation probabilities in a later analysis came from a VDJ recombination model fitted to out-of-frame rearrangements, and those results were checked against IGoR. Hypergeometric tests were used in a later analysis to score TCR-TCR, TCR-HLA and TCR-CMV co-occurrence, with a repertoire-size bias correction applied to the TCR pairs. A later analysis estimated false discovery rates by permuting HLA or CMV assignments 20 times. In a later analysis, co-occurring TCRs were grouped using DBSCAN, with TCRdist sequence similarity added in when clustering inside HLA-allele-positive subsets. For co-occurrence clustering, repertoires with fewer than 30,000 or more than 120,000 public chains were excluded, along with roughly 5 repertoires with anomalous nucleotide sharing. As stored in TCRdb, this immuneACCESS dataset retains in-frame rearrangements with V and J assigned. A fraction of the clones does not appear; measured against another copy, unresolved V genes explain less than half of the discrepancy, and the remainder lacks a known reason. The V and J calls and clone size come from that table; D and trimming were worked out from the DNA. The sample table records approximately 90,000 clones; 65% to 80% of these occur just once. Around 15% of the sample is held by the ten biggest clonotypes.

A remark on this clone: Its antigen target is currently unknown. Base qualities were left out, and no much larger clone turns up one base away.

The V and J genes are TRBV2 and TRBJ2-6, and TRBD1 matches 8 of the central bases. This TCR was sampled from a woman aged 45-59 years in good health and CMV-seropositive. Source material: PBMCs. The base sequence is TGTGCCAGCAGGACAGGGGCCGGGGCCAACGTCCTGACTTTC. This translates into CASRTGAGANVLTF.